This T cell receptor beta chain was documented in a study of T cells in Graves' hyperthyroidism and ophthalmopathy. TCR beta CDR3 region amplification was performed from RNA transcripts. HTBI primers were used for first-round RT-PCR of the TCR CDR3. A single record per CDR3 protein comes from TCRdb applying MiXCR to the multiplex PCR reads. Here the sample spans roughly 800,000 distinct CDR3 sequences, roughly 40% being singletons. Trimming shortened V by 0 bases and J by 4 bases, and 13 bases separated the two germline ends. The CDR3 length is 15 residues. CDR1 is DFQATT and CDR2 is SNEGSKA in the germline V gene (reference sequence). A few counts support this clonotype. Diagnosis of hyperthyroidism was new in patients aged 18 to 65, and its duration was under 2 months.

Sequencing used blood. This chain joins TRBV20-1 and TRBJ1-3, with D perhaps TRBD1 (6 bases). This clonotype was obtained from a man aged 18 to 29 with Graves' hyperthyroidism. The DNA for the CDR3 is TGCAGTGCTAGAGAACCGCAGGGGTACGGAAACACCATATATTTT. It encodes CSAREPQGYGNTIYF.